This TCR beta chain was identified during a study of TIL therapy for anti-PD-1-resistant metastatic lung cancer. Across the study: Tumors were harvested before any PD-1/PD-L1 blockade. Tumors had a median PD-L1 proportion score of approximately 6.4%. Median tumor mutation burden was roughly 1.5 mutations per megabase.

The immunoSEQ assay was v3. Clones were sequenced by immunoSEQ multiplex PCR, and TCRdb holds only the in-frame ones, with some missing. The data show about 32,000 clones, 70% to 80% seen once. V gave up 4 bases and J gave up 0 bases; unmatched junction bases: 8. The CDR3 runs to 16 residues. CDR1 SGHDT and CDR2 YYEEEE come from the germline V gene. The time point is: pre-treatment sample, taken before nivolumab and TIL therapy. Stage 4 NSCLC adults joined between 2017 and January 2020. V is TRBV5-6 and J is TRBJ2-3; 7 bases map to TRBD2. This sequence was found in a woman between 25 and 80 years old with non-small cell lung cancer. This specimen consisted of blood, obtained at baseline. The DNA for the CDR3 is TGTGCCAGCAGCGTCAGACTAGCCGAGAGCACAGATACGCAGTATTTT. Encoded protein: CASSVRLAESTDTQYF.